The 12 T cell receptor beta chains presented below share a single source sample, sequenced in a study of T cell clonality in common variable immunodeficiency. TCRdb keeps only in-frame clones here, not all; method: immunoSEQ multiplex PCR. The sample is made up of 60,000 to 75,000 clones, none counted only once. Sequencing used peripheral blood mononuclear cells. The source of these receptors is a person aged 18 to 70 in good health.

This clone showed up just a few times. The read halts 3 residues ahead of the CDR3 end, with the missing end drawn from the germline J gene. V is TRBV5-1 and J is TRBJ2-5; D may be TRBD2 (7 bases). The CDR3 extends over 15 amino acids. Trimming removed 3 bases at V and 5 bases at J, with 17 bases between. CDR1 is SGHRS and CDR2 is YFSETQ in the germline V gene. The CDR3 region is CASSSGGGKEETQYF. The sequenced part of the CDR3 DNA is TGCGCCAGCAGCTCGGGGGGCGGGAAGGAGGAGACC.

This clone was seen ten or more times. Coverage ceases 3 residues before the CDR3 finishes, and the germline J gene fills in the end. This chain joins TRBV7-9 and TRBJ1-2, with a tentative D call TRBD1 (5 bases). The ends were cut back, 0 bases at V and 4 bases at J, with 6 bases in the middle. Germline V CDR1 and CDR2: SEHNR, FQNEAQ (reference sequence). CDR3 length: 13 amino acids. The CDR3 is CASSLAGGYGYTF. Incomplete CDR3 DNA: TGTGCCAGCAGCTTAGCGGGGGGCTATGGC.

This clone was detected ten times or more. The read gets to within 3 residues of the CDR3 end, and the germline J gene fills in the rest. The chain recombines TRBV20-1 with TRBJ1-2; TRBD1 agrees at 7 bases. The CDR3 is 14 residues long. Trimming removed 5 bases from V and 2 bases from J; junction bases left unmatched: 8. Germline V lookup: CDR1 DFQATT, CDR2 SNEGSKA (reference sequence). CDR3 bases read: TGCAGTGCTGCCTTAGACAGGGACAACTATGGC. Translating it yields CSAALDRDNYG. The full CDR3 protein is CSAALDRDNYGYTF.

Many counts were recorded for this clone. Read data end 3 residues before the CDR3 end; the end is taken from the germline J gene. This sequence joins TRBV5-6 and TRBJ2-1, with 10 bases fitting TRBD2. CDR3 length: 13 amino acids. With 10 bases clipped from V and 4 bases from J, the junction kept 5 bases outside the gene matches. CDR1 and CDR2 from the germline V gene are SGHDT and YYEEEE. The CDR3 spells CACELAGYNEQFF. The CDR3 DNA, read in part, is TGTGCCTGCGAACTAGCGGGATACAATGAG.

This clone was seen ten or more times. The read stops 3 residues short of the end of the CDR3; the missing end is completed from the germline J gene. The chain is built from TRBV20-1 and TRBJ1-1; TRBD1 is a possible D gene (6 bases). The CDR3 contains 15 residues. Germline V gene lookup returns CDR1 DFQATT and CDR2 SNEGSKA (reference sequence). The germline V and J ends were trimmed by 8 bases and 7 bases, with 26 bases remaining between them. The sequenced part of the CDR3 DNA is TGCAGTATCCGGGACACTGGGGTCGCGGGCATTGAA. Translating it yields CSIRDTGVAGIE. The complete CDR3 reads CSIRDTGVAGIEAFF.

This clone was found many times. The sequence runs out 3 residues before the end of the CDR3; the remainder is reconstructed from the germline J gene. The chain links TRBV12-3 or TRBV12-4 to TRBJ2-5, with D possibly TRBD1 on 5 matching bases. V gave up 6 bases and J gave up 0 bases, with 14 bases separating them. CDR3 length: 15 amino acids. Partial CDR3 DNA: TGTGCCAGCAGGGGCTATGACAGTTACCAAGAGACC. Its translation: CASRGYDSYQET. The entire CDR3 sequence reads CASRGYDSYQETQYF.

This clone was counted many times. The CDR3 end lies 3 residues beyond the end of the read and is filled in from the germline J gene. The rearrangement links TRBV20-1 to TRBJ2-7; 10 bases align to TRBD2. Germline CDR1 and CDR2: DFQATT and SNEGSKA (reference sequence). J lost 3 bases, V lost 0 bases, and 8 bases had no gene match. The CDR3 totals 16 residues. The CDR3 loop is CSARDAASGRFYEQYF. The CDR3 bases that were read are TGCAGTGCTAGAGATGCGGCTAGCGGGAGATTCTACGAG.

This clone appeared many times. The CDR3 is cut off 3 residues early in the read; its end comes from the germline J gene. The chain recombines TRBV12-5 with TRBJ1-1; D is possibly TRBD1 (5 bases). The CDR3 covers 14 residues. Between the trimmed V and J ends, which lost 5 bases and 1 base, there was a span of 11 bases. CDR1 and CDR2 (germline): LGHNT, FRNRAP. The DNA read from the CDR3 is TGTGCTAGTGGTATTTTCGGACAGAACACTGAA. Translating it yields CASGIFGQNTE. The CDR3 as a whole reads CASGIFGQNTEAFF.

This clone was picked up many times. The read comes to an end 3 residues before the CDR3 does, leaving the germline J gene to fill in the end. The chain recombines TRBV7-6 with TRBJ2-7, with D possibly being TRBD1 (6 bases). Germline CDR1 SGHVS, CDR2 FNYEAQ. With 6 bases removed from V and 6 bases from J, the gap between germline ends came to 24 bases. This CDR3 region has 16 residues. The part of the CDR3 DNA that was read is TGTGCCAGCAGTCTAGTAGTAGGGCAGGGGTTGGGCGAG. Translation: CASSLVVGQGLGE. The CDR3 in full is CASSLVVGQGLGEQYF. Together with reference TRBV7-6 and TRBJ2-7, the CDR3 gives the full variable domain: GAGVSQSPRYKVTKRGQDVALRCDPISGHVSLYWYRQALGQGPEFLTYFNYEAQQDKSGLPNDRFSAERPEGSISTLTIQRTEQRDSAMYRCASSLVVGQGLGEQYFGPGTRLTVT.

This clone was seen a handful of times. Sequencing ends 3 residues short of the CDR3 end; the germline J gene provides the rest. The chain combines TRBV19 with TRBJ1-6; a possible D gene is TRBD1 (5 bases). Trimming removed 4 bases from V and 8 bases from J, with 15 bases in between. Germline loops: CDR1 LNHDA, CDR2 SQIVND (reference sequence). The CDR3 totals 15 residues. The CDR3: CASSTTTGGHSPLHF. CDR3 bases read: TGTGCCAGTAGTACGACAACAGGTGGACATTCACCC.

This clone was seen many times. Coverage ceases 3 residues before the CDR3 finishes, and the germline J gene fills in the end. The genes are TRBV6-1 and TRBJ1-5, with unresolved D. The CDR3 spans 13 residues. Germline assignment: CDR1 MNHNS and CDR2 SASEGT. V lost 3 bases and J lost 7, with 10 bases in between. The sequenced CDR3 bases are TGTGCCAGCAGTGACGCGGGCAGGCAGCCC. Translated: CASSDAGRQP. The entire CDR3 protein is CASSDAGRQPQHF.

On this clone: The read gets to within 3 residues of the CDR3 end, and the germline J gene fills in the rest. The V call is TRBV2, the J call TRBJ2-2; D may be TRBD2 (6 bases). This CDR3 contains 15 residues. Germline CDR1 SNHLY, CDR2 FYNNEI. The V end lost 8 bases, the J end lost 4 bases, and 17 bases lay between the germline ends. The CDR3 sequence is CASQAGGPTTGELFF. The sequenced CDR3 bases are TGTGCCAGCCAAGCCGGGGGTCCCACCACCGGGGAG.